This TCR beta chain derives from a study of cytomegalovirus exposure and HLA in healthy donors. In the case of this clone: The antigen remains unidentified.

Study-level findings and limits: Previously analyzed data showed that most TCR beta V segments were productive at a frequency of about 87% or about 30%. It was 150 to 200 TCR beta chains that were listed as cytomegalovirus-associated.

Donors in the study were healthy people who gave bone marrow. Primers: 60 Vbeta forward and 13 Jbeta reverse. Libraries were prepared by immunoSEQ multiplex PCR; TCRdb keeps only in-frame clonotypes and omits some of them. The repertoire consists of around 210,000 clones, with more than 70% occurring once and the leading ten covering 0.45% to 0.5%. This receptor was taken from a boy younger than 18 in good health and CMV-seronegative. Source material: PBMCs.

For the CDR3, the DNA is TGTGCCAGCAGTCAGGGACTACCATCCTACAATGAGCAGTTCTTC. This codes for CASSQGLPSYNEQFF. The chain joins TRBV27 to TRBJ2-1; 7 bases map to TRBD2. CDR3 size: 15 residues. Germline CDR1 MNHEY, CDR2 SMNVEV (reference sequence). V lost 5 bases and J lost 1; bases outside the gene matches: 5.